A single sample is the source of the 27 T cell receptor beta chains below, sequenced in a study of T cell repertoires in ileal Crohn's disease. The protocol was immunoSEQ multiplex PCR, while the TCRdb copy is restricted to in-frame clones and leaves out a portion. Found here are 6,000 to 8,000 clones, more than 85% of them singletons; the top ten hold over 1.5%. The specimen sequenced was ileal tissue. The receptors were gathered from an adult with Crohn's disease.

V and J are TRBV7-9 and TRBJ2-3; 12 bases align to TRBD2. The ends lost 2 bases at V and 5 bases at J; junction bases unmatched: 2. Germline V lookup: CDR1 SEHNR, CDR2 FQNEAQ (reference sequence). The CDR3 length is 15 residues. The CDR3 region is CASSLLAGGRDTQYF. The CDR3 DNA follows: TGTGCCAGCAGCTTACTAGCGGGAGGGAGAGATACGCAGTATTTT.

The gene calls are TRBV2 and TRBJ1-4; 8 bases match TRBD1. This CDR3 is 14 amino acids long. V shed 2 bases, J shed 5 bases, and the junction held 1 base outside the gene matches. Germline V CDR1 and CDR2: SNHLY, FYNNEI. The CDR3 region has the DNA TGTGCCAGCAGTGAAAGGGACAGGAATGAAAAACTGTTTTTT. Residues: CASSERDRNEKLFF.

The genes are TRBV5-1 and TRBJ1-1; a possible D gene is TRBD1 (6 bases). The V end lost 4 bases, the J end lost 5 bases, and 18 bases lay between the germline ends. Germline CDR1 SGHRS, CDR2 YFSETQ. This CDR3 region has 15 residues. The CDR3 here is CASSASQGVGTEAFF. The DNA for the CDR3 is TGCGCCAGCAGCGCCTCACAGGGTGTGGGAACTGAAGCTTTCTTT.

The rearrangement links TRBV19 to TRBJ2-7; D gene unclear. From germline, CDR1 is LNHDA and CDR2 SQIVND (reference sequence). This CDR3 has 13 residues. Trimming pared 5 bases from V and 2 bases from J, leaving 10 bases between. The CDR3 sequence is CASSFSVTYEQYF. DNA for the CDR3: TGTGCCAGTAGTTTTTCAGTAACCTACGAGCAGTACTTC.

The rearrangement uses TRBV5-6 and TRBJ1-6, with 9 bases aligning to TRBD1. With V trimmed by 4 bases and J by 7 bases, 6 bases remained unmatched. Per germline, CDR1 SGHDT and CDR2 YYEEEE. The CDR3 loop spans 15 amino acids. The CDR3 protein is CASSLGQGHNSPLHF. The CDR3 DNA reads TGTGCCAGCAGCCTGGGACAGGGTCACAATTCACCCCTCCACTTT.

The chain links TRBV6-5 to TRBJ1-5; 7 bases line up with TRBD1. In germline, CDR1 is MNHEY, CDR2 SVGAGI. This CDR3 comprises 13 residues. Trimming cost V 5 bases and J 7 bases; bases outside gene matches: 5. CDR3 in DNA: TGTGCCAGCAGTAGACAGGGTGGACAGCCCCAGCATTTT. As protein: CASSRQGGQPQHF.

The chain uses TRBV28 and TRBJ2-7, with 8 bases aligning to TRBD2. Looked up from germline, CDR1 is MDHEN and CDR2 is SYDVKM. The CDR3 runs to 15 residues. The trim removed 3 bases at V and 3 bases at J, leaving 7 bases unmatched. DNA of the CDR3: TGTGCCAGCAGTTTGGAGGGACTAGAGCACTACGAGCAGTACTTC. Amino acids: CASSLEGLEHYEQYF.

This chain uses TRBV6-6 with TRBJ2-3; D might be TRBD2 (5 bases). The CDR3 totals 14 residues. Germline V lookup: CDR1 MNHNY, CDR2 SVGAGI (reference sequence). Deletions cut 6 bases from V and 5 bases from J, with 15 bases between. CDR3 amino acids: CASSYREGKDTQYF. The CDR3 DNA is TGTGCCAGCAGCTACCGGGAAGGCAAAGATACGCAGTATTTT.

This clone has just one count. This chain connects TRBV18 to TRBJ1-6; no definite D call. The V end lost 2 bases, the J end lost 7 bases, and 18 bases lay between the germline ends. CDR3 size: 17 residues. Germline lookup yields CDR1 KGHSH and CDR2 LQKENI. The CDR3 sequence: CASSPVSPWERNSPLHF. CDR3 sequence (DNA): TGTGCCAGCTCACCAGTATCCCCCTGGGAGAGGAATTCACCCCTCCACTTT.

The chain uses TRBV12-5 and TRBJ2-7, with TRBD2 as a possible D gene (7 bases). The ends were cut back, 1 base at V and 4 bases at J, with 17 bases in the middle. This CDR3 has 16 amino acids. CDR1 and CDR2 from the germline V gene are LGHNT and FRNRAP. CDR3 DNA sequence: TGTGCTAGTGGTTTGGGGTACGCTGAGGGGGGGTACGAGCAGTACTTC. Protein product: CASGLGYAEGGYEQYF.

The chain links TRBV18 to TRBJ2-6; D ambiguous. From germline, CDR1 is KGHSH and CDR2 LQKENI. Trimming took 6 bases from V and 0 from J, leaving 9 bases between them. The CDR3 length is 15 residues. CDR3 nucleotide sequence: TGTGCCAGCTCCACAGAGAGCTCTGGGGCCAACGTCCTGACTTTC. Its protein product is CASSTESSGANVLTF.

The sample holds a few counts of this clone. The chain has TRBV11-1 and TRBJ2-5; 8 bases map to TRBD1. J gave up 1 base and V 1 base, and 5 bases lay outside the gene matches. This CDR3 is built from 16 residues. CDR1 SGHAT and CDR2 FQDESV come from the germline V gene (reference sequence). This chain's CDR3 is CASSLVGQGFQETQYF. The CDR3 bases are TGTGCCAGCAGCTTAGTAGGACAGGGATTCCAAGAGACCCAGTACTTC.

The chain links TRBV6-4 to TRBJ2-7; TRBD1 matches 8 bases. J gave up 0 bases and V 5 bases, and 6 bases lay outside the gene matches. The CDR3 extends over 15 amino acids. Germline V gene sequence: CDR1 MRHNA, CDR2 SNTAGT. Written as DNA, the CDR3 is TGTGCCAGCAGTTTAGGACAGGGAAGCTCCTACGAGCAGTACTTC. Its protein is CASSLGQGSSYEQYF.

This clone is a singleton in its sample. The chain carries TRBV6-5 and TRBJ2-2; 8 bases align to TRBD2. V lost 6 bases, J lost 6 bases, and 0 bases stayed unmatched. The CDR3 consists of 12 residues. Germline CDR1 is MNHEY and CDR2 is SVGAGI. The CDR3 nucleotides read TGTGCCAGCAGGACTAGCGCCGGGGAGCTGTTTTTT. Its protein is CASRTSAGELFF.

The chain is built from TRBV6-1 and TRBJ2-5, with 8 bases lining up with TRBD2. This CDR3 is 15 amino acids long. The germline gives CDR1 MNHNS, CDR2 SASEGT. V shed 8 bases, J shed 11 bases, and the junction held 19 bases outside the gene matches. This chain's CDR3 is CASASPPSGPGEQYF. The CDR3 bases are TGTGCCAGCGCGAGTCCGCCTAGCGGGCCGGGTGAGCAGTACTTC.

This clone was found once. The DNA for the CDR3 is TGCGCCAGCCAGCCTGGGACTAGCCAAGAGCAGTTCTTC. It translates to CASQPGTSQEQFF. This chain connects TRBV5-1 to TRBJ2-1; 9 bases agree with TRBD2. The germline V gene encodes CDR1 SGHRS and CDR2 YFSETQ. V lost 7 bases and J lost 10; bases outside the gene matches: 9. This CDR3 has 13 amino acids.

V usage is TRBV27 and J usage is TRBJ1-6; tentatively, D is TRBD1 (5 bases). The CDR3 loop spans 18 amino acids. V was shortened by 2 bases and J by 6 bases, with 20 bases between the two germline ends. Germline V gene sequence: CDR1 MNHEY, CDR2 SMNVEV (reference sequence). CDR3 residues: CASSLSAPAPGANSPLHF. In DNA form, the CDR3 reads TGTGCCAGCAGTTTAAGTGCCCCGGCTCCTGGGGCTAATTCACCCCTCCACTTT.

The J gene is TRBJ2-7, the V gene TRBV7-8; 10 nucleotides match TRBD2. Germline CDR1 reads SGHVS; CDR2 reads FQNEAQ. The trim removed 2 bases at V and 5 bases at J, leaving 12 bases unmatched. The CDR3 loop spans 17 amino acids. Here the CDR3 reads CASSLRSSGRAGDEQYF. CDR3 DNA sequence: TGTGCCAGCAGCTTACGGTCCAGCGGGAGGGCCGGGGACGAGCAGTACTTC.

The CDR3 DNA reads TGTGCCAGCAGCCGGCAGGGGGTCGACGAGCAGTACTTC. Protein: CASSRQGVDEQYF. This rearrangement joins TRBV11-1 to TRBJ2-7, with TRBD1 matching over 7 bases. Germline V gives CDR1 SGHAT, CDR2 FQDESV (reference sequence). J lost 5 bases, V lost 5 bases, and 6 bases had no gene match. This CDR3 comprises 13 residues.

The V call is TRBV5-1, the J call TRBJ2-7; TRBD2 agrees at 8 bases. Per germline, CDR1 SGHRS and CDR2 YFSETQ. With V trimmed by 5 bases and J by 1 base, 5 bases remained unmatched. The CDR3 contains 14 residues. DNA for the CDR3: TGCGCCAGCAGTTCCGGGACTAGGTCCTACGAGCAGTACTTC. Translating gives CASSSGTRSYEQYF. The full variable domain, rest sourced from reference TRBV5-1 and TRBJ2-7, is KAGVTQTPRYLIKTRGQQVTLSCSPISGHRSVSWYQQTPGQGLQFLFEYFSETQRNKGNFPGRFSGRQFSNSRSEMNVSTLELGDSALYLCASSSGTRSYEQYFGPGTRLTVT.

V is TRBV9 and J is TRBJ2-5; maybe TRBD2 (5 bases). V was clipped by 4 bases and J by 5 bases, with 9 bases between them. Germline values: CDR1 SGDLS, CDR2 YYNGEE. This CDR3 comprises 12 residues. The CDR3 DNA reads as TGTGCCAGCAGCCTCCCGGGGGAGACCCAGTACTTC. Its protein is CASSLPGETQYF. Full variable domain (remainder filled in from reference TRBV9 and TRBJ2-5): DSGVTQTPKHLITATGQRVTLRCSPRSGDLSVYWYQQSLDQGLQFLIQYYNGEERAKGNILERFSAQQFPDLHSELNLSSLELGDSALYFCASSLPGETQYFGPGTRLLVL.

The chain combines TRBV5-1 with TRBJ2-5; a possible D gene is TRBD2 (5 bases). Germline loops: CDR1 SGHRS, CDR2 YFSETQ. This CDR3 has 12 amino acids. The germline V and J ends were trimmed by 0 bases and 11 bases, with 11 bases remaining between them. The CDR3 DNA reads as TGCGCCAGCAGCTTGGATGACGGGGAGCAGTACTTC. Its translation is CASSLDDGEQYF.

The chain joins TRBV13 to TRBJ2-5; the D gene is possibly TRBD1 (5 bases). V was cut by 5 bases and J by 0 bases, with 10 bases left in between. Germline CDR1 reads PRHDT; CDR2 reads FYEKMQ (reference sequence). This CDR3 is built from 14 residues. The CDR3 coding sequence is TGTGCCAGCAGCGCCAGGGCGAACCAAGAGACCCAGTACTTC. This encodes CASSARANQETQYF.

This chain connects TRBV6-6 to TRBJ2-1, with 7 bases matching TRBD2. With V trimmed by 6 bases and J by 3 bases, 5 bases remained unmatched. The CDR3 contains 14 residues. Germline V gene sequence: CDR1 MNHNY, CDR2 SVGAGI (reference sequence). CDR3 sequence (DNA): TGTGCCAGCAGCCGACGGGGGGACTACAATGAGCAGTTCTTC. This codes for CASSRRGDYNEQFF.

V and J are TRBV29-1 and TRBJ2-1; 7 nucleotides align to TRBD2. This CDR3 comprises 14 residues. V lost 7 bases to trimming and J lost 0 bases; unmatched junction nucleotides: 6. Germline loops: CDR1 SQVTM, CDR2 ANQGSEA. The CDR3 is CSGGTTSSYNEQFF. The CDR3 DNA is TGCAGCGGAGGGACTACGAGCTCCTACAATGAGCAGTTCTTC.

Only one count was recorded for this clone. The chain recombines TRBV7-3 with TRBJ2-1; D not certain. Germline CDR1 and CDR2: SGHTA and FQGTGA. V shed 5 bases and J shed 3 bases, with 8 bases lying between them. The CDR3 is made up of 13 amino acids. DNA for the CDR3: TGTGCCAGCAGCCGACTCAGCTACAATGAGCAGTTCTTC. Protein product: CASSRLSYNEQFF.

The CDR3 is CASSYGGGTGELFF. The CDR3, as DNA: TGTGCCAGCAGTTACGGGGGGGGAACCGGGGAGCTGTTTTTT. This chain connects TRBV6-5 to TRBJ2-2; 7 bases agree with TRBD2. This CDR3 comprises 14 residues. The germline gives CDR1 MNHEY, CDR2 SVGAGI. Unmatched junction bases numbered 2, after V lost 2 bases and J lost 5 bases.